The 13 T cell receptor beta chains below come from one sample, sequenced in a study of beta chain features in type 1 diabetes. What was sequenced were expressed TCRB transcripts, since all of the isolated RNA had been reverse transcribed. Method: immunoSEQ multiplex PCR; TCRdb's copy keeps in-frame clones and lacks some. The repertoire holds 450,000 to 600,000 clones, with over 25% as singletons. Specimen: naive CD4+ T cells from blood. These receptors were obtained from a man between 18 and 29 years old in good health.

The chain joins TRBV18 to TRBJ2-5; TRBD2 aligns across 10 bases. The V segment lost 6 bases and the J segment 5 bases; nucleotides outside the gene matches: 12. Germline CDR1 and CDR2: KGHSH and LQKENI. The CDR3 totals 16 residues. The CDR3 loop is CASSQKRLAGVETQYF. CDR3 coding DNA: TGTGCCAGCTCCCAAAAGCGCCTAGCGGGAGTGGAGACCCAGTACTTC.

This clone was recorded a few times. The chain carries TRBV30 and TRBJ1-2; no clear D. There are 11 residues in the CDR3. Trimming shortened V by 4 bases and J by 8 bases, and 11 bases separated the two germline ends. The V gene's germline CDR1 is GTSNPN and CDR2 SVGIG (reference sequence). In DNA, the CDR3 is TGTGCCTGGAATGGTCCGTGGGGCTACACCTTC. It encodes CAWNGPWGYTF.

The chain employs TRBV30 and TRBJ2-7, with a weak D call TRBD1 (6 bases). Germline values: CDR1 GTSNPN, CDR2 SVGIG (reference sequence). This CDR3 is built from 13 residues. Trimming took 1 base from V and 3 from J, leaving 10 bases between them. CDR3 DNA: TGTGCCTGGAGTGGCCAGGGGTACTACGAGCAGTACTTC. It yields the protein CAWSGQGYYEQYF.

This clone was found a few times. The chain links TRBV13 to TRBJ2-3, with 7 bases that match TRBD2. With V trimmed by 9 bases and J by 1 base, 4 bases remained unmatched. Germline lookup yields CDR1 PRHDT and CDR2 FYEKMQ (reference sequence). There are 13 residues in the CDR3. CDR3 sequence (DNA): TGTGCCAGTGCTAGCGGAGGCACAGATACGCAGTATTTT. Amino acid sequence: CASASGGTDTQYF.

This clone has just a few counts. The chain uses TRBV5-1 and TRBJ1-4; D is uncertain. CDR1 SGHRS and CDR2 YFSETQ come from the germline V gene. The V end lost 0 bases, the J end lost 2 bases, and 8 bases lay between the germline ends. The CDR3 length is 15 residues. The CDR3 DNA reads as TGCGCCAGCAGCTTGGAGCGACACACTAATGAAAAACTGTTTTTT. Amino acid sequence: CASSLERHTNEKLFF.

A few counts support this clone. The chain combines TRBV28 with TRBJ2-7; 8 bases are a match to TRBD1. CDR3 size: 16 residues. Germline CDR1 MDHEN, CDR2 SYDVKM. J lost 2 bases, V lost 6 bases, and 12 bases had no gene match. The CDR3 sequence: CASSPSAGQETYEQYF. Written as DNA, the CDR3 is TGTGCCAGCAGCCCCTCTGCGGGACAGGAGACCTACGAGCAGTACTTC.

This clone has a handful of counts. CDR3 nucleotides: TGTGCCTGGGCGGGCAGGGCGAGGCAGTTCTTC. Residues: CAWAGRARQFF. This chain joins TRBV30 and TRBJ2-1; possibly TRBD1 or TRBD2 for D (5 bases each). V lost 5 bases and J 12 bases, leaving 14 bases between the germline ends. Germline CDR1 and CDR2: GTSNPN and SVGIG (reference sequence). CDR3 size: 11 residues.

CDR3 DNA sequence: TGTGCCAGCAGACAGCCAGGGTTGGGTGAGCAGTACTTC. Its protein is CASRQPGLGEQYF. The chain is built from TRBV27 and TRBJ2-7; TRBD1 is a possible D gene (5 bases). Trimming took off 6 bases at V and 7 bases at J, with 16 bases between the two ends. CDR3 size: 13 residues. Germline loops: CDR1 MNHEY, CDR2 SMNVEV (reference sequence).

The V and J genes are TRBV28 and TRBJ2-5; 12 bases are shared with TRBD1. The CDR3 has 14 residues. Germline V gene data show CDR1 as MDHEN and CDR2 as SYDVKM. V dropped 10 bases and J dropped 5; count of bases not matched to a gene: 8. CDR3 residues: CATTGTGGRETQYF. The DNA of the CDR3 is TGTGCCACCACCGGGACAGGGGGCCGTGAGACCCAGTACTTC.

V is TRBV10-3 and J is TRBJ1-4; D is unresolved. The CDR3 has 13 amino acids. Germline V gene sequence: CDR1 ENHRY, CDR2 SYGVKD. Trimming cost V 4 bases and J 5 bases, with 8 bases left between them. CDR3 residues: CAISGKENEKLFF. The CDR3 nucleotides read TGTGCCATCAGTGGAAAGGAAAATGAAAAACTGTTTTTT.

The chain uses TRBV10-2 and TRBJ2-1; no firm D call. CDR3 length equals 15 residues. The germline V gene encodes CDR1 WSHSY and CDR2 SAAADI. The germline V and J ends were trimmed by 5 bases and 0 bases, with 11 bases remaining between them. CDR3 sequence (DNA): TGCGCCAGCAGTCGGCTGGGTAGCTCCTACAATGAGCAGTTCTTC. Its translation is CASSRLGSSYNEQFF.

The chain carries TRBV7-2 and TRBJ1-5, with TRBD1 identical over 8 bases. The CDR3 spans 17 residues. The ends lost 2 bases at V and 1 base at J; junction bases unmatched: 7. Germline V gives CDR1 SGHTA, CDR2 FQGNSA. The CDR3 coding sequence is TGTGCCAGCAGCTTAAGGTCAGGGGGCAACAGCAATCAGCCCCAGCATTTT. This gives the protein CASSLRSGGNSNQPQHF.

This clone occurred a few times. The chain joins TRBV5-1 to TRBJ2-1; no definite D call. The CDR3 has 16 amino acids. V lost 0 bases to trimming and J lost 8 bases, with 18 bases between them. Germline CDR1 reads SGHRS; CDR2 reads YFSETQ. The CDR3 spells CASSLVAATLSDEQFF. CDR3 DNA: TGCGCCAGCAGCTTGGTTGCGGCGACATTAAGCGATGAGCAGTTCTTC.